Each of the 22 T cell receptor beta chains below was sequenced from the same sample in a study of Ad26.COV2.S vaccination and SARS-CoV-2 variants. Treatment defined: 15 to 20 received Ad26.COV2.S at low or high dose, single or two shots; about 5 received placebo; per-sample allocation not given. Sampling was done on day 63 after the first vaccine or placebo injection. Libraries were prepared by immunoSEQ multiplex PCR; TCRdb keeps only in-frame clonotypes and omits some of them. Among 430,000 or so clones listed, 80% to 95% were seen once. Sample: peripheral blood, taken in a trial of Ad26.COV2.S vaccine versus placebo. These receptors were taken from a person between 18 and 59 years old who received the Ad26.COV2.S COVID-19 vaccine or a placebo.

This rearrangement joins TRBV27 to TRBJ2-1; TRBD2 aligns across 7 bases. The CDR3 runs to 17 residues. After removal of 6 bases from V and 9 bases from J, the junction contained 20 bases not matched to a gene. Germline CDR1 and CDR2: MNHEY and SMNVEV (reference sequence). The DNA for the CDR3 is TGTGCCAGCAGGACCGGGGCTAGCGGATGGGGAGGGACTGAGCAGTTCTTC. Protein product: CASRTGASGWGGTEQFF.

The V call is TRBV7-8, the J call TRBJ2-3, with TRBD1 identical over 8 bases. The germline CDR1 and CDR2 sequences are SGHVS and FQNEAQ. The CDR3 loop spans 17 amino acids. V lost 3 bases and J lost 4; bases outside the gene matches: 12. This CDR3 reads CASSFYYAGGPPDTQYF. The CDR3 DNA sequence: TGTGCCAGCAGCTTCTATTATGCAGGGGGCCCCCCAGATACGCAGTATTTT.

The chain combines TRBV10-1 with TRBJ2-7, with D maybe TRBD1 (6 bases). This CDR3 contains 12 residues. Germline loops: CDR1 WNHNN, CDR2 SYGVQD (reference sequence). V was shortened by 6 bases and J by 7 bases, with 13 bases between the two germline ends. The DNA of the CDR3 is TGCGCCAGCAGCGAAGGACAGTCAGAGCAGTACTTC. This sequence encodes CASSEGQSEQYF.

The chain joins TRBV7-8 to TRBJ1-5; D is ambiguous. Germline CDR1 SGHVS, CDR2 FQNEAQ. Trimming took 3 bases from V and 6 from J, leaving 12 bases between them. This CDR3 is 14 amino acids long. The CDR3 reads CASSFQEGGQPQHF. CDR3 DNA sequence: TGTGCCAGCAGCTTTCAGGAGGGTGGTCAGCCCCAGCATTTT.

For this clone: This sample also contains other DNA sequences that code for the same CDR3. The chain uses TRBV7-2 and TRBJ2-2; unclear D gene. Germline CDR1 is SGHTA and CDR2 is FQGNSA. Trimming cost V 3 bases and J 4 bases, with 0 bases left between them. The CDR3 sequence is 11 residues long. The CDR3 bases are TGTGCCAGCAGCTTCACCGGGGAGCTGTTTTTT. Protein product: CASSFTGELFF.

The chain couples TRBV10-3 to TRBJ2-3; 14 bases map to TRBD2. This CDR3 is built from 15 residues. Germline CDR1 reads ENHRY; CDR2 reads SYGVKD. V lost 5 bases, J lost 6 bases, and 4 bases stayed unmatched. The CDR3 nucleotides are TGTGCCATCAGTTCGGGACTAGCGGGAGTGGATACGCAGTATTTT. This sequence encodes CAISSGLAGVDTQYF.

The chain couples TRBV9 to TRBJ2-1; no definite D call. The CDR3 contains 15 residues. The germline CDR1 and CDR2 sequences are SGDLS and YYNGEE. V lost 3 bases, J lost 0 bases, and 10 bases lay in between. The CDR3 sequence: CASSASYNSYNEQFF. The CDR3 DNA follows: TGTGCCAGCAGCGCGTCTTATAACTCCTACAATGAGCAGTTCTTC. The full variable domain, its missing parts supplied by reference TRBV9 and TRBJ2-1, is DSGVTQTPKHLITATGQRVTLRCSPRSGDLSVYWYQQSLDQGLQFLIQYYNGEERAKGNILERFSAQQFPDLHSELNLSSLELGDSALYFCASSASYNSYNEQFFGPGTRLTVL.

The chain combines TRBV27 with TRBJ2-7, with TRBD2 as a possible D gene (6 bases). The CDR3 loop spans 13 amino acids. With 10 bases removed from V and 6 bases from J, the gap between germline ends came to 19 bases. The germline V gene has CDR1 MNHEY and CDR2 SMNVEV (reference sequence). The CDR3 protein is CATGRREASEQYF. The CDR3 nucleotides are TGTGCCACCGGCAGGCGGGAAGCTTCCGAGCAGTACTTC.

The chain couples TRBV13 to TRBJ2-2, with TRBD2 identical over 9 bases. Germline V CDR1 and CDR2: PRHDT, FYEKMQ (reference sequence). V shed 3 bases, J shed 5 bases, and the junction held 4 bases outside the gene matches. The CDR3 contains 15 residues. DNA of the CDR3: TGTGCCAGCAGCTTCGGCCTAGCGGGAACCGGGGAGCTGTTTTTT. Its translation: CASSFGLAGTGELFF.

The sample holds a few counts of this clone. The CDR3 sequence: CASSSGLFEKLFF. The CDR3 DNA follows: TGTGCCAGCAGTTCCGGACTTTTTGAAAAACTGTTTTTT. This chain uses TRBV6-5 with TRBJ1-4, with D hard to call. The germline V and J ends were trimmed by 4 bases and 7 bases, with 10 bases remaining between them. This CDR3 has 13 amino acids. Germline V gives CDR1 MNHEY, CDR2 SVGAGI.

This chain uses TRBV27 with TRBJ2-6, with D unresolved. V lost 5 bases, J lost 0 bases, and 11 bases lay in between. Germline loops: CDR1 MNHEY, CDR2 SMNVEV (reference sequence). The CDR3 loop spans 16 amino acids. CDR3 in amino acids: CASSGLMGSGANVLTF. For the CDR3, the DNA is TGTGCCAGCAGTGGGCTGATGGGCTCTGGGGCCAACGTCCTGACTTTC.

The J gene is TRBJ2-7, the V gene TRBV6-5; 7 bases align to TRBD1. The germline gives CDR1 MNHEY, CDR2 SVGAGI. The CDR3 has 15 amino acids. V dropped 6 bases and J dropped 5; count of bases not matched to a gene: 13. CDR3 nucleotide sequence: TGTGCCAGCAGCCGCGACCGGGACAGCCCCCACGAGCAGTACTTC. It encodes CASSRDRDSPHEQYF.

In its sample, this clone was seen a few times. The rearrangement links TRBV7-2 to TRBJ1-2; 7 nucleotides match TRBD1. The CDR3 contains 13 residues. The germline CDR1 and CDR2 sequences are SGHTA and FQGNSA. Trimming at V came to 6 bases and at J to 4 bases, leaving 5 bases not matched to a gene. The CDR3 is CASRPQGSYGYTF. In DNA form, the CDR3 reads TGTGCCAGCAGACCACAGGGGTCCTATGGCTACACCTTC.

The chain uses TRBV7-2 and TRBJ1-5, with D perhaps TRBD1 (6 bases). CDR1 SGHTA and CDR2 FQGNSA come from the germline V gene. V lost 4 bases and J 1 base, leaving 11 bases between the germline ends. This CDR3 contains 15 residues. The CDR3 sequence: CASSSRTGSNQPQHF. The CDR3, as DNA: TGTGCCAGCAGCTCAAGAACAGGGAGCAATCAGCCCCAGCATTTT.

The chain couples TRBV7-9 to TRBJ1-6; 7 bases are shared with TRBD1. V gave up 3 bases and J gave up 10 bases; unmatched junction bases: 6. The CDR3 loop spans 14 amino acids. Germline V gene data show CDR1 as SEHNR and CDR2 as FQNEAQ (reference sequence). For the CDR3, the DNA is TGTGCCAGCAGCTTCACAGGGGTGGCATCACCCCTCCACTTT. Amino acids: CASSFTGVASPLHF.

The chain recombines TRBV24-1 with TRBJ2-3; D remains unclear. V gave up 0 bases and J gave up 1 base, with 7 bases separating them. The CDR3 consists of 15 residues. Germline V gene sequence: CDR1 KGHDR, CDR2 SFDVKD. The CDR3 region is CATSDLLPGTDTQYF. For the CDR3, the DNA is TGTGCCACCAGTGATTTGCTCCCTGGCACAGATACGCAGTATTTT.

The CDR3: CASSDAGSYTF. The CDR3 coding sequence is TGTGCCAGCAGTGATGCAGGGAGCTACACCTTC. The chain couples TRBV2 to TRBJ1-2; TRBD1 might be the D (5 bases). The CDR3 contains 11 residues. Germline CDR1 is SNHLY and CDR2 is FYNNEI. V lost 3 bases to trimming and J lost 9 bases, with 8 bases between them. The full variable domain, completed using reference TRBV2 and TRBJ1-2, is EPEVTQTPSHQVTQMGQEVILRCVPISNHLYFYWYRQILGQKVEFLVSFYNNEISEKSEIFDDQFSVERPDGSNFTLKIRSTKLEDSAMYFCASSDAGSYTFGSGTRLTVV.

The CDR3 DNA reads as TGTGCCAGCAGCATCGGGACTAGCGGGAGGATCACCGGGGAGCTGTTTTTT. It translates to CASSIGTSGRITGELFF. The chain joins TRBV5-4 to TRBJ2-2, with 15 bases aligning to TRBD2. This CDR3 region has 17 residues. The J segment lost 4 bases and the V segment lost 4 bases, leaving 5 bases of the junction unmatched. Germline V lookup: CDR1 SGHNT, CDR2 YYREEE (reference sequence).

This chain joins TRBV3-1 (or the pseudogene TRBV3-2) and TRBJ2-7, with unresolved D. The CDR3 spans 13 residues. Trimming removed 4 bases at V and 0 bases at J, with 7 bases between. Germline V CDR1 and CDR2: LGHDT, YNNKEL (reference sequence). The CDR3 loop is CASSPTGSYEQYF. CDR3 nucleotide sequence: TGTGCCAGCAGCCCGACGGGCTCCTACGAGCAGTACTTC.

The chain is built from TRBV18 and TRBJ2-5, with a weak D call TRBD1 (6 bases). V was clipped by 3 bases and J by 2 bases, with 13 bases between them. The CDR3 is 15 residues long. CDR1 and CDR2 (germline): KGHSH, LQKENI. The CDR3 region is CASSPVGHIQETQYF. Here the CDR3 DNA reads TGTGCCAGCTCACCGGTGGGACACATTCAAGAGACCCAGTACTTC.

The V gene is TRBV11-2, the J gene TRBJ2-1; no clear D gene. From germline, CDR1 is SGHAT and CDR2 FQNNGV. The CDR3 consists of 12 residues. With 5 bases removed from V and 8 bases from J, the gap between germline ends came to 10 bases. The CDR3 nucleotides read TGTGCCAGCAGCCTGCAGATGGATGAGCAGTTCTTC. Its translation: CASSLQMDEQFF.

The chain combines TRBV12-3 or TRBV12-4 with TRBJ1-1; D unresolved. V gave up 0 bases and J gave up 10 bases, with 9 bases separating them. The CDR3 consists of 12 residues. Here the CDR3 DNA reads TGTGCCAGCAGTTTAGCGCCGGGATTAGCTTTCTTT. This codes for CASSLAPGLAFF.